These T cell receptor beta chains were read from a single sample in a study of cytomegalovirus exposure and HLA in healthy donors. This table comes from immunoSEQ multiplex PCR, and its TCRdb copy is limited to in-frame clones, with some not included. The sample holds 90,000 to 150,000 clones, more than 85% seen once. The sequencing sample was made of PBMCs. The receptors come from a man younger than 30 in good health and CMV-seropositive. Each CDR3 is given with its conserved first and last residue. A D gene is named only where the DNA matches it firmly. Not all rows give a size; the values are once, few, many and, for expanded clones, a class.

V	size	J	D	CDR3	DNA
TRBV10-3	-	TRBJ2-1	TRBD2	CATGTSGGSYNEQFF	TGTGCCACCGGGACTAGCGGGGGCTCCTACAATGAGCAGTTCTTC
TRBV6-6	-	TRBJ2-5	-	CASLAGIQETQYF	TGTGCCAGCCTGGCGGGGATCCAAGAGACCCAGTACTTC
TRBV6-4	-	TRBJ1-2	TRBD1	CASRGPGQGASGNYGYTF	TGTGCCAGCAGAGGACCGGGACAGGGGGCGTCGGGTAACTATGGCTACACCTTC
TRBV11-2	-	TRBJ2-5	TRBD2	CASSLGPSGGAVETQYF	TGTGCCAGCAGCTTAGGTCCTAGCGGGGGGGCCGTTGAGACCCAGTACTTC
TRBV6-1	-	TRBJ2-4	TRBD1	CASGGTGETKNIQYF	TGTGCCAGCGGAGGGACAGGGGAAACCAAAAACATTCAGTACTTC
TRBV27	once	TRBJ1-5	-	CASSLARGQPQHF	TGTGCCAGCAGTTTGGCGCGGGGTCAGCCCCAGCATTTT
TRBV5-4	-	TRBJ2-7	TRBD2	CASSLRASGGLSSYEQYF	TGTGCCAGCAGCTTGAGGGCTAGCGGGGGTCTCAGCTCCTACGAGCAGTACTTC
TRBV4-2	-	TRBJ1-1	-	CASRSAGTPRGNTEAFF	TGTGCCAGCAGGTCAGCCGGGACACCTCGAGGGAACACTGAAGCTTTCTTT
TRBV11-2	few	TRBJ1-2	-	CASSLDQPRVYGYTF	TGTGCCAGCAGCTTAGATCAACCCAGGGTCTATGGCTACACCTTC
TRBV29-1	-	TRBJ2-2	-	CSVLGQNTGELFF	TGCAGCGTTTTAGGACAGAACACCGGGGAGCTGTTTTTT
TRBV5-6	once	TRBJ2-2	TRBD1	CASSWGTGGRPGELFF	TGTGCCAGCAGCTGGGGGACAGGGGGTCGCCCCGGGGAGCTGTTTTTT
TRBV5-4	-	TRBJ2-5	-	CASSAYVGQETQYF	TGTGCCAGCAGCGCCTATGTCGGCCAAGAGACCCAGTACTTC
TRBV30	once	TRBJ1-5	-	CAWSSSRWQPQHF	TGTGCCTGGAGTAGCAGCAGGTGGCAGCCCCAGCATTTT
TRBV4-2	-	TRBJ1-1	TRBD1	CASSQDGGSGGTEAFF	TGTGCCAGCAGCCAAGACGGAGGGTCAGGGGGCACTGAAGCTTTCTTT